This T cell receptor (beta chain) was captured by sequencing in a study of cytomegalovirus exposure and HLA in healthy donors. Broader study findings: Researchers catalogued about 150 TCR beta chains as cytomegalovirus-associated.

Repertoires were generated with immunoSEQ multiplex PCR, while TCRdb's copy carries only in-frame clones and drops some. This sample has about 110,000 clones, with around 95% found just once. Trimming took 1 base from V and 1 from J; bases not matched to a gene: 1. There are 15 residues in the CDR3. The germline V gene has CDR1 PRHDT and CDR2 FYEKMQ (reference sequence). A note on this clone: Its antigen remains unknown.

The rearrangement uses TRBV13 and TRBJ2-3; 8 bases match TRBD2. Sequenced material: PBMCs. This TCR came from a woman between 18 and 29 years old in good health and CMV-seronegative. For the CDR3, the DNA is TGTGCCAGCAGCTTAGTACTAGCGGGCACAGATACGCAGTATTTT. Translated, it gives CASSLVLAGTDTQYF.